Detailed here is one TCR beta chain. This sample was included in a study of blood T cell repertoires in COVID-19. Per the germline V gene, CDR1 is MGHRA and CDR2 is YSYEKL. The V segment lost 1 base and the J segment 2 bases; nucleotides outside the gene matches: 9. The CDR3 runs 17 residues. Clones were read by immunoSEQ multiplex PCR, and TCRdb kept only the in-frame ones, dropping some. The sample consists of 200,000 or so clones, 85% of them appearing once. Source material: peripheral blood. This sequence joins TRBV4-1 and TRBJ1-2; 8 nucleotides line up with TRBD1. The clonotype originates from a person aged 65 to 85 with COVID-19, enrolled during active disease. DNA for the CDR3: TGCGCCAGCAGCCAAGGAACTTGGGACAGGCCCAACTATGGCTACACCTTC. It encodes CASSQGTWDRPNYGYTF.